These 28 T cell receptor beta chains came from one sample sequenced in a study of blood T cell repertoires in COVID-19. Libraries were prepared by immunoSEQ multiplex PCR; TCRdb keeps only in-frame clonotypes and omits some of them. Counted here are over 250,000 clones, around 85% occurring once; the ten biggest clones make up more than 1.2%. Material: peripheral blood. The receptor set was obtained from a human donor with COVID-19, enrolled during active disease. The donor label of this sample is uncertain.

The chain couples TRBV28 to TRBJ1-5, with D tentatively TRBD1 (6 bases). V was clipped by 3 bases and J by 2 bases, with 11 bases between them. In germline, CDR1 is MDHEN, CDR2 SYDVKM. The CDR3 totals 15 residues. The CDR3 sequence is CASSFWGQGNQPQHF. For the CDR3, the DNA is TGTGCCAGCAGTTTCTGGGGGCAAGGCAATCAGCCCCAGCATTTT.

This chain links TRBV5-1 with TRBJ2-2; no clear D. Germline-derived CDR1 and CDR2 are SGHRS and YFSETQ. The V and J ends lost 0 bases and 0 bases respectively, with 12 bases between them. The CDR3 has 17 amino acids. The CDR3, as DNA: TGCGCCAGCAGCTTGGCTATGCTCTCCGCGAACACCGGGGAGCTGTTTTTT. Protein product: CASSLAMLSANTGELFF.

The CDR3 DNA reads as TGTGCCAGCAGCTTAGATCCAGGGGCTCTCCAACATTTT. It encodes CASSLDPGALQHF. The chain is built from TRBV7-8 and TRBJ1-5, with D tentatively TRBD1 (6 bases). Germline CDR1 SGHVS, CDR2 FQNEAQ. CDR3 length equals 13 residues. The ends were cut back, 1 base at V and 16 bases at J, with 17 bases in the middle.

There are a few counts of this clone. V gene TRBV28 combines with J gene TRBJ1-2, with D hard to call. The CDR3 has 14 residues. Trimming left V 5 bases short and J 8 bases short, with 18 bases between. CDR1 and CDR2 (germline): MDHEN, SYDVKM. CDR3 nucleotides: TGTGCCAGCAGTCCCCTCTCAACCCGAGAGGGCTACACCTTC. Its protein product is CASSPLSTREGYTF.

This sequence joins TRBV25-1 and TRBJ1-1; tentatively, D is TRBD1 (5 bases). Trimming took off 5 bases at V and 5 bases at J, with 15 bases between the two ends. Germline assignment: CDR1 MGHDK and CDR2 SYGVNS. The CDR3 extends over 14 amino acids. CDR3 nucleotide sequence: TGTGCCAGCAGTACCCGGAGGGGAGGGACTGAAGCTTTCTTT. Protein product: CASSTRRGGTEAFF.

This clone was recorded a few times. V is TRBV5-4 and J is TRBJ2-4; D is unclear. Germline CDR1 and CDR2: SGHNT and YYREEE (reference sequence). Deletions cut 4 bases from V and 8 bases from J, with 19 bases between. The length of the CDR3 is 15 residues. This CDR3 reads CASSPSLLRVDIQYF. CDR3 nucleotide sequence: TGTGCCAGCAGCCCTAGTCTGTTACGGGTGGACATTCAGTACTTC.

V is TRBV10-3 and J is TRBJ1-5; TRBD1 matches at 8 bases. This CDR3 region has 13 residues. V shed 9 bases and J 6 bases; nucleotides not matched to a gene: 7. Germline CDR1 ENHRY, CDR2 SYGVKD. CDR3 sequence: CAMGDRGGQPQHF. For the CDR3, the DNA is TGTGCCATGGGTGACAGGGGTGGTCAGCCCCAGCATTTT.

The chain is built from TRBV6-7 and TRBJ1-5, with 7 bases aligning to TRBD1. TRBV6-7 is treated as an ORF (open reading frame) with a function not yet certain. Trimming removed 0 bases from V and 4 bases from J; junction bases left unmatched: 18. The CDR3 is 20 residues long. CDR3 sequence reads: CASSYSIINVRQGENQPQHF. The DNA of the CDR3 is TGTGCCAGCAGTTACTCGATAATTAATGTTCGACAGGGCGAAAATCAGCCCCAGCATTTT.

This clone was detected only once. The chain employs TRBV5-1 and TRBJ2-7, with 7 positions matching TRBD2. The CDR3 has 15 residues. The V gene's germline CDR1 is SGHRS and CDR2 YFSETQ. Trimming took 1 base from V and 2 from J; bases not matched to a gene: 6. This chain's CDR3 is CASSLLAVGAYEQYF. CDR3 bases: TGCGCCAGCAGCTTGCTAGCGGTGGGGGCCTACGAGCAGTACTTC.

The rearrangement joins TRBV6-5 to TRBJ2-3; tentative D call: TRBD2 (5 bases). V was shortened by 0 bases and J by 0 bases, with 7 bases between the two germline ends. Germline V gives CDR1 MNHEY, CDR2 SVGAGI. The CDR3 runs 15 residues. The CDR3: CASSYSRTSTDTQYF. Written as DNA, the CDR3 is TGTGCCAGCAGTTACTCGAGGACTAGCACAGATACGCAGTATTTT.

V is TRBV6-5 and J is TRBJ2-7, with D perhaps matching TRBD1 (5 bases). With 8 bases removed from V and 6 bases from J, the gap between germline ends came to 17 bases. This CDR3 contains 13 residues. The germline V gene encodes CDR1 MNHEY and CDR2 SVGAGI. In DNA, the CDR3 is TGTGCCAGCGCCATCTCAAGGGGTGCCGAGCAGTACTTC. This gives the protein CASAISRGAEQYF.

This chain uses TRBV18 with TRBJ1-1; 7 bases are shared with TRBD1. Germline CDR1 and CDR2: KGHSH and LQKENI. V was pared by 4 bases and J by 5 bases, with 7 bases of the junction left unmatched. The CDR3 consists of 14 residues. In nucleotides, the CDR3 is TGTGCCAGCTCACTACAGGGGAAGGAGACTGAAGCTTTCTTT. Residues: CASSLQGKETEAFF.

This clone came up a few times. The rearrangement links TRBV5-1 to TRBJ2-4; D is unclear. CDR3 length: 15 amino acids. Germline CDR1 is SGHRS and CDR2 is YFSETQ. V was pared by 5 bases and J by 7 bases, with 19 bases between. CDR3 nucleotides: TGCGCCAGCAGTCCGAGCACCCTACGAAGTAACATTCAGTACTTC. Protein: CASSPSTLRSNIQYF.

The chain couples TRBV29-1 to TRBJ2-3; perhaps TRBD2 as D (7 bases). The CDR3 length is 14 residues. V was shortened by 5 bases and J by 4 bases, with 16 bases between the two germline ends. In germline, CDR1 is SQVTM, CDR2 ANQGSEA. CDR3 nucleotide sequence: TGCAGCGTTCAACAGGGCGGGAGCGCAGATACGCAGTATTTT. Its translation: CSVQQGGSADTQYF.

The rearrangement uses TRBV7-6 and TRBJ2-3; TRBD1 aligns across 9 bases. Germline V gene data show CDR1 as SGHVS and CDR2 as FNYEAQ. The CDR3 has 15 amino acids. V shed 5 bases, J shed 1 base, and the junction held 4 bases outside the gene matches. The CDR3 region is CASSHRTGGTDTQYF. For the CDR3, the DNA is TGTGCCAGCAGCCATCGGACAGGGGGCACAGATACGCAGTATTTT.

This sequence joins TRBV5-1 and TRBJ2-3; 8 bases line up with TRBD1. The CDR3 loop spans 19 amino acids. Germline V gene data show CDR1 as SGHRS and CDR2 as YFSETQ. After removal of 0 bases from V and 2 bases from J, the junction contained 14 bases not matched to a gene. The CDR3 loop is CASSLGQGRLRSLTDTQYF. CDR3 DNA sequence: TGCGCCAGCAGCTTGGGACAGGGGCGCCTGAGGTCCCTCACAGATACGCAGTATTTT.

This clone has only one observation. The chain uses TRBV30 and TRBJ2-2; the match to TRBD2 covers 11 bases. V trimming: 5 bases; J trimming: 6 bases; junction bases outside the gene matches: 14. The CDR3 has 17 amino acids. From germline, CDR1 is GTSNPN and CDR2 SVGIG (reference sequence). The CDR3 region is CAWQPLGLAERPGELFF. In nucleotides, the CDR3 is TGTGCCTGGCAACCCTTGGGACTAGCGGAGAGGCCCGGGGAGCTGTTTTTT.

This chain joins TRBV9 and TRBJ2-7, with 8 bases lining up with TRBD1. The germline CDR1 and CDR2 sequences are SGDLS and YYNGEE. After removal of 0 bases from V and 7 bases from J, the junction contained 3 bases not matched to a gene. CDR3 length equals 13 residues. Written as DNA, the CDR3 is TGTGCCAGCAGCGTAGGTAGGACAGGGGAGCAGTACTTC. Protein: CASSVGRTGEQYF.

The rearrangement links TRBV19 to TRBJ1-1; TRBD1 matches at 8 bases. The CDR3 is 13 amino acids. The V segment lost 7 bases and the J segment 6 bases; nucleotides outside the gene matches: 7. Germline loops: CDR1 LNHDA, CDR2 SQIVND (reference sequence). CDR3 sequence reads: CASTSRTGPEAFF. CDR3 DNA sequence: TGTGCCAGTACCAGCCGGACAGGGCCTGAAGCTTTCTTT.

CDR3 region: CAWRLQGSNSPLHF. The CDR3 nucleotides are TGTGCCTGGAGACTACAGGGATCGAATTCACCCCTCCACTTT. This rearrangement joins TRBV30 to TRBJ1-6; D is perhaps TRBD1 (6 bases). The V end was cut by 3 bases, the J end by 7 bases, with 13 bases between. CDR1 and CDR2 from the germline V gene are GTSNPN and SVGIG (reference sequence). The CDR3 extends over 14 amino acids. Full variable domain (missing parts from reference TRBV30 and TRBJ1-6): SQTIHQWPATLVQPVGSPLSLECTVEGTSNPNLYWYRQAAGRGLQLLFYSVGIGQISSEVPQNLSASRPQDRQFILSSKKLLLSDSGFYLCAWRLQGSNSPLHFGNGTRLTVT.

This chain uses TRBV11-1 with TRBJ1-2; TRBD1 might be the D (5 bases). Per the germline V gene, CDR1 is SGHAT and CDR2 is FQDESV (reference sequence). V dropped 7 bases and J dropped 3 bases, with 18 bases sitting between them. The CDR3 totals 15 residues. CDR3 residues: CASTYRPGGDYGYTF. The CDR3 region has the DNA TGTGCCAGCACCTACAGACCGGGGGGAGACTATGGCTACACCTTC.

The DNA of the CDR3 is TGTGCCAGTAGTATGCTTACAGGGGTAGATATGAACACTGAAGCTTTCTTT. It translates to CASSMLTGVDMNTEAFF. This rearrangement joins TRBV19 to TRBJ1-1, with 7 positions matching TRBD1. CDR3 length: 17 residues. The germline V gene encodes CDR1 LNHDA and CDR2 SQIVND (reference sequence). After removal of 3 bases from V and 0 bases from J, the junction contained 10 bases not matched to a gene.

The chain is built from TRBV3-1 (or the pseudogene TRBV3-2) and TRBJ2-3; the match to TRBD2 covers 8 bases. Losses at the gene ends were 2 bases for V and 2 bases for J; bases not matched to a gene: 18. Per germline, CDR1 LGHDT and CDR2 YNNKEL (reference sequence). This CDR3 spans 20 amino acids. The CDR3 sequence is CASSQPAGGEASVSTDTQYF. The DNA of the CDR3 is TGTGCCAGCAGCCAACCCGCGGGAGGAGAGGCGTCTGTATCCACAGATACGCAGTATTTT.

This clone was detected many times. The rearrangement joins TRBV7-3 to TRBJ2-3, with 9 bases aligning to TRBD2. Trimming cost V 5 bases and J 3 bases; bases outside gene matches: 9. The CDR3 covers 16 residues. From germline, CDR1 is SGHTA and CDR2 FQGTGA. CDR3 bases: TGTGCCAGCAGCCCCGGGGTAGCGGGAGTGACAGATACGCAGTATTTT. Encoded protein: CASSPGVAGVTDTQYF.

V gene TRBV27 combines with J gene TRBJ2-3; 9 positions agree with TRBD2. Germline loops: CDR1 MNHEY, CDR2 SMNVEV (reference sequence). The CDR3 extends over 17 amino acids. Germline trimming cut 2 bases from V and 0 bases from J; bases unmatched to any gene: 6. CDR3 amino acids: CASSLPSSGTSTDTQYF. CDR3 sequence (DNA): TGTGCCAGCAGTTTACCCTCTAGCGGGACCAGCACAGATACGCAGTATTTT.

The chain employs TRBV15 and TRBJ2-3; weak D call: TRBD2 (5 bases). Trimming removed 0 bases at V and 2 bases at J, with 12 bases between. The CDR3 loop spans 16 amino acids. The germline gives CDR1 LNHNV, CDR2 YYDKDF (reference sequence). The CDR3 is CATSRDRNSDTDTQYF. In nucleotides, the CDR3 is TGTGCCACCAGCAGAGATAGGAATAGCGACACAGATACGCAGTATTTT.

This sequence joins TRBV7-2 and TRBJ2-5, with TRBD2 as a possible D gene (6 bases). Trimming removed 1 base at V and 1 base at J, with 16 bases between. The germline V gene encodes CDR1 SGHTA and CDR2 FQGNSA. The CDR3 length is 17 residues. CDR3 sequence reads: CASSLVGGGSLQETQYF. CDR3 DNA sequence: TGTGCCAGCAGCTTAGTGGGAGGCGGGTCCCTCCAAGAGACCCAGTACTTC. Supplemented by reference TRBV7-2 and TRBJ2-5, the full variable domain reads GAGVSQSPSNKVTEKGKDVELRCDPISGHTALYWYRQSLGQGLEFLIYFQGNSAPDKSGLPSDRFSAERTGGSVSTLTIQRTQQEDSAVYLCASSLVGGGSLQETQYFGPGTRLLVL.

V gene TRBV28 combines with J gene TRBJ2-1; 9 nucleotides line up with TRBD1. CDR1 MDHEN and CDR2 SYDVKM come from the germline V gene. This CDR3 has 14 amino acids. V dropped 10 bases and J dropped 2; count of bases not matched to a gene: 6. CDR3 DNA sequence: TGTGCCATACACCGGGACAGGGCCTACAATGAGCAGTTCTTC. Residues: CAIHRDRAYNEQFF.